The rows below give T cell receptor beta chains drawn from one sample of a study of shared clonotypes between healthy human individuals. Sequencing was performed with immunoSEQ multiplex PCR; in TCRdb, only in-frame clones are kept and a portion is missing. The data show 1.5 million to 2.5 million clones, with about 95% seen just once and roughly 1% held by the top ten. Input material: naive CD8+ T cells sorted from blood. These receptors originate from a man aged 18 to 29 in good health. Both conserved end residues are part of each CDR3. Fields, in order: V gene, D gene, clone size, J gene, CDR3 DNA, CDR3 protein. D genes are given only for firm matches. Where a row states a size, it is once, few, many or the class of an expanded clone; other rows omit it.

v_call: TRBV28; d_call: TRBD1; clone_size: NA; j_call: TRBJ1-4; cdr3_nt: TGTGCCACCCGATACAGGGGGCAAGGTGAAAAACTGTTTTTT; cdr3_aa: CATRYRGQGEKLFF
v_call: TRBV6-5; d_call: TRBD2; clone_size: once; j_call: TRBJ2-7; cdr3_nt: TGTGCCAGCAGCCTGACTAGCGGACTCTACGAGCAGTACTTC; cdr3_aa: CASSLTSGLYEQYF
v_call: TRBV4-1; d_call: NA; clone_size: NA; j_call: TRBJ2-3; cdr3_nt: TGCGCCAGCAGCCAGGGGGGTTTTAGCACAGATACGCAGTATTTT; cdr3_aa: CASSQGGFSTDTQYF
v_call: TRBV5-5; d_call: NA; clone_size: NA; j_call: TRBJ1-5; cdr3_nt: TGTGCCAGCAGCTTGGTTCTTTATCAGCCCCAGCATTTT; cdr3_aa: CASSLVLYQPQHF
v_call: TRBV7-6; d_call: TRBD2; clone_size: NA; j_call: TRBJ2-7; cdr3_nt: TGTGCCAGCAGCAGTATGGGCGGGAGCGAGCAGTACTTC; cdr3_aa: CASSSMGGSEQYF
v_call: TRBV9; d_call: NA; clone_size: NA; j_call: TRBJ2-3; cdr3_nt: TGTGCCAGCAGCGTATTTCCACTAGATCCAGATACGCAGTATTTT; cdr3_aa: CASSVFPLDPDTQYF
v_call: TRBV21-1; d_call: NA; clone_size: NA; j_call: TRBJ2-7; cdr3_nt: TGTGCCAGCAGCTCCAAGGGTGGACTAGCGGGGCACTACGAGCAGTACTTC; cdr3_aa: CASSSKGGLAGHYEQYF
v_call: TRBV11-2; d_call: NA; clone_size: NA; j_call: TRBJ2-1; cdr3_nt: TGTGCCAGCAGCTTAGATCCCGACCAGAGCTCCTACAATGAGCAGTTCTTC; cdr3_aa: CASSLDPDQSSYNEQFF
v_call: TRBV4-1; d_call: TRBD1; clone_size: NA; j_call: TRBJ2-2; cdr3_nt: TGCGCCAGCAGCTTAACGACAGGGGCCGGGGAGCTGTTTTTT; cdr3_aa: CASSLTTGAGELFF
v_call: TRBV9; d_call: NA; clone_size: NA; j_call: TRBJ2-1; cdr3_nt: TGTGCCAGCAGCGATGCCCCAAACCAGTACAATGAGCAGTTCTTC; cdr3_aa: CASSDAPNQYNEQFF
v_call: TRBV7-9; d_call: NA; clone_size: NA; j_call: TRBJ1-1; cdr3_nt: TGTGCCAGCAGTTTAGGGCCCACTGAAGCTTTCTTT; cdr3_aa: CASSLGPTEAFF
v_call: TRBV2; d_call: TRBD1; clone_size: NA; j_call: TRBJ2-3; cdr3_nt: TGTGCCGGAAGAGGACAGGGGGCAGAAGATACGCAGTATTTT; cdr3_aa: CAGRGQGAEDTQYF
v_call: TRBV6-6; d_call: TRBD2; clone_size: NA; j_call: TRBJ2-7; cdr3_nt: TGTGCCAGCAGGACTAGCGGGAGAGTTTCCTACGAGCAGTACTTC; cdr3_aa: CASRTSGRVSYEQYF
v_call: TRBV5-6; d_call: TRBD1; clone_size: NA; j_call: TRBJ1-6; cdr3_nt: TGTGCCAGCAGCCCGACAGGGGTCGGTTCACCCCTCCACTTT; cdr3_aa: CASSPTGVGSPLHF